This TCR beta chain was captured by sequencing in a study of post-analysis software for immune sequencing data. Sequencing libraries made from TCR beta cDNA carried unique molecular identifiers. A few hundred thousand cDNA molecules came from around 1 to 9.1 million T cells. TCRdb redid the calling of the PCR reads with MiXCR, one entry per CDR3 protein. The sample has some 450,000 distinct CDR3 sequences, under 55% seen once. The CDR3 sequence is 11 residues long. Germline V CDR1 and CDR2: SGDLS, YYNGEE. Deletions cut 3 bases from V and 8 bases from J, with 6 bases between. Study-level results: Multiple sclerosis patients showed significantly lower normalized Chao1 diversity than controls did. Controls had lower frequencies than patients of a handful of TRBV segments, which included TRBV5-6, TRBV5-1 and TRBV20-1.

This clonotype was picked up a small number of times. Its matching antigen is unknown. The genes are TRBV9 and TRBJ2-1, with a possible D match to TRBD2 (5 bases). The sequenced sample was blood. The TCR sequence derives from a girl between 10 and 17 years old with multiple sclerosis. The CDR3 here is CASSAGYEQFF. The CDR3 DNA reads as TGTGCCAGCAGCGCGGGATATGAGCAGTTCTTC.